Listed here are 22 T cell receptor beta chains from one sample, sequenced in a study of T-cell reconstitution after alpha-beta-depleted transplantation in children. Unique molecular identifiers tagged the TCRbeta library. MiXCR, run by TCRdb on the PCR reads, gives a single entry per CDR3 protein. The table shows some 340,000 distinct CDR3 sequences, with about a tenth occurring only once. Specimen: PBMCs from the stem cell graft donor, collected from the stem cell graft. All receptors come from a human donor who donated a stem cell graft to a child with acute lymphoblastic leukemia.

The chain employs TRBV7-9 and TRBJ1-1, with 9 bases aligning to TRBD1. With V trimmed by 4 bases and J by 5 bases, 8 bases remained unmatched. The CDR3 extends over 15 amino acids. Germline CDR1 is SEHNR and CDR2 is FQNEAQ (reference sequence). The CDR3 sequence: CASSSQGASGTEAFF. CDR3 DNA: TGTGCCAGCAGCTCACAGGGGGCCTCGGGGACTGAAGCTTTCTTT.

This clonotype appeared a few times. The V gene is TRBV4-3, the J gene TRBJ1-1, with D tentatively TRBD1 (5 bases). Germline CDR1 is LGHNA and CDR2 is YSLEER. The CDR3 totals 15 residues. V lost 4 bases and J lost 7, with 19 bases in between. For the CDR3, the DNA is TGCGCCAGCAGCCTTAGGGAGGGGATGTCGAATGAAGCTTTCTTT. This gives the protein CASSLREGMSNEAFF.

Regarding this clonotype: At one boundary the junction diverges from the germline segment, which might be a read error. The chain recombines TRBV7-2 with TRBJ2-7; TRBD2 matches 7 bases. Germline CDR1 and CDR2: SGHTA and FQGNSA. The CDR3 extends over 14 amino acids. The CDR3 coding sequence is TGTGCCAGCAGCCTAGCGGTAGATTCCTACGAGCAGTACTTC. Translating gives CASSLAVDSYEQYF.

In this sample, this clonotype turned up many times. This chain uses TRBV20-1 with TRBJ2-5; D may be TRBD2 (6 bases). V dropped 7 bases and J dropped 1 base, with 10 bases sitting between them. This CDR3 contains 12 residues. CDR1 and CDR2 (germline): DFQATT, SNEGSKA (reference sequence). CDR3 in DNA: TGCAGTGTTCGCGGGACCCAAGAGACCCAGTACTTC. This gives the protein CSVRGTQETQYF.

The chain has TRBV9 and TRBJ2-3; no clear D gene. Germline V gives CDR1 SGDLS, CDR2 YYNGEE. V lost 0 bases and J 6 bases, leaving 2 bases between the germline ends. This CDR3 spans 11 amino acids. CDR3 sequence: CASSVDDTQYF. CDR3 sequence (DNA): TGTGCCAGCAGCGTAGATGATACGCAGTATTTT.

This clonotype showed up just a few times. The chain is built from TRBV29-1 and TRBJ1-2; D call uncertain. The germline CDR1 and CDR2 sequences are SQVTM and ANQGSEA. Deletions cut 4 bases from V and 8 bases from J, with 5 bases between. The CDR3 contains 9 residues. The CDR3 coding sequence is TGCAGCGTTGGTGAGGGCTACACCTTC. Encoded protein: CSVGEGYTF.

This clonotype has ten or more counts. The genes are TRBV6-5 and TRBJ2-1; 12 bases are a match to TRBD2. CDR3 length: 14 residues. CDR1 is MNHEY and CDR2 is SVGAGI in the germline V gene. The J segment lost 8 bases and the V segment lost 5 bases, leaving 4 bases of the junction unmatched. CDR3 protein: CASSRGLAGYEQFF. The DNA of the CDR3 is TGTGCCAGCAGTCGTGGACTAGCGGGATATGAGCAGTTCTTC.

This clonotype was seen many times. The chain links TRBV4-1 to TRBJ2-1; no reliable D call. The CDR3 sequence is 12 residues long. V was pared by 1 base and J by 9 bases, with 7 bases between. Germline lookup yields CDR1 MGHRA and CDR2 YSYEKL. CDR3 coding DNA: TGCGCCAGCAGCCAAGTAGCAGGTGAGCAGTTCTTC. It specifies CASSQVAGEQFF.

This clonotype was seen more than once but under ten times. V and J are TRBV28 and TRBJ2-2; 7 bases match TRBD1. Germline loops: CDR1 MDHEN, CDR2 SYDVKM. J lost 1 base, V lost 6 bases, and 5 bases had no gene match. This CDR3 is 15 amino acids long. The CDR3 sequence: CASRPGTVNTGELFF. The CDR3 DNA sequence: TGTGCCAGCAGACCCGGGACAGTGAACACCGGGGAGCTGTTTTTT.

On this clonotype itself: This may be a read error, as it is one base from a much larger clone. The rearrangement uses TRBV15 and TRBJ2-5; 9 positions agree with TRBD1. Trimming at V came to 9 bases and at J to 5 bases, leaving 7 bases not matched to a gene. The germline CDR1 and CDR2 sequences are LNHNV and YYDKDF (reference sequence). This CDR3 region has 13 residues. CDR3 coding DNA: TGTGCCACGATGCGGACAGGGGCGGAGACCCAGTACTTC. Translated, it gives CATMRTGAETQYF.

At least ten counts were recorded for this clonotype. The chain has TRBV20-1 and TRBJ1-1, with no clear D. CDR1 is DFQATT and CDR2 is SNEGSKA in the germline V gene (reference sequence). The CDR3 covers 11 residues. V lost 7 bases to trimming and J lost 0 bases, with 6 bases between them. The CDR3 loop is CSVKVNTEAFF. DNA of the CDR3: TGCAGTGTAAAGGTGAACACTGAAGCTTTCTTT.

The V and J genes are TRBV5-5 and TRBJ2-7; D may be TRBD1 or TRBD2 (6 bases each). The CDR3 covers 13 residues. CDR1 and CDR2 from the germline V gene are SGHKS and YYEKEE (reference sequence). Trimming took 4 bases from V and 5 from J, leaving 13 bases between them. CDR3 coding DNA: TGTGCCAGCAGCCTCACAGGGAGGCACGAGCAGTACTTC. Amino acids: CASSLTGRHEQYF. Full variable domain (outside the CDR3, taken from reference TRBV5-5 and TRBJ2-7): DAGVTQSPTHLIKTRGQQVTLRCSPISGHKSVSWYQQVLGQGPQFIFQYYEKEERGRGNFPDRFSARQFPNYSSELNVNALLLGDSALYLCASSLTGRHEQYFGPGTRLTVT.

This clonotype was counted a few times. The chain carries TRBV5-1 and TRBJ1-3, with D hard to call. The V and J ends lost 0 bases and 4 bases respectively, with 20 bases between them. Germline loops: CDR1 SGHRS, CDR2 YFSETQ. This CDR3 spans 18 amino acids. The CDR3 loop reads CASSLVPRTIYGGNTIYF. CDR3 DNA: TGCGCCAGCAGCTTGGTGCCCAGGACCATCTACGGAGGAAACACCATATATTTT.

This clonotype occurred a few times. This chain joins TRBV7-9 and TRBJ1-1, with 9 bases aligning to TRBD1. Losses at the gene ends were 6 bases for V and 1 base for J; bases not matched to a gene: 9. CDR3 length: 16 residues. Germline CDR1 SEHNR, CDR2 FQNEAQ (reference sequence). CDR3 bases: TGTGCCAGCAGACCAAAAGACAGGGGGAGGAACACTGAAGCTTTCTTT. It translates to CASRPKDRGRNTEAFF.

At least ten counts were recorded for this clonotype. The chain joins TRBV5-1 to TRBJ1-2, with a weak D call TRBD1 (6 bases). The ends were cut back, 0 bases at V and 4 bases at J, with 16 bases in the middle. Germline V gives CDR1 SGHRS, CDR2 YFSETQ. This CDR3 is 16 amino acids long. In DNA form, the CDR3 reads TGCGCCAGCAGCTTGGCCAAACAGGGTTTTCTCTATGGCTACACCTTC. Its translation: CASSLAKQGFLYGYTF.

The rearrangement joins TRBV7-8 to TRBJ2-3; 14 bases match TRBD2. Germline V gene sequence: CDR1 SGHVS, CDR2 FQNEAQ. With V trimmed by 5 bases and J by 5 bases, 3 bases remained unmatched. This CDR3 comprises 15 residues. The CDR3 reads CASSRGTSGRDTQYF. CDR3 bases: TGTGCCAGCAGCCGAGGGACTAGCGGGAGAGATACGCAGTATTTT.

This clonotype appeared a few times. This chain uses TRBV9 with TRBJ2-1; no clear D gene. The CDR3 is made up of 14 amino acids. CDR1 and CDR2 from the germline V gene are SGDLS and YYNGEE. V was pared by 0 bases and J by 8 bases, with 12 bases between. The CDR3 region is CASSVDPSDHEQFF. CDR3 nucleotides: TGTGCCAGCAGCGTAGACCCTTCGGACCATGAGCAGTTCTTC.

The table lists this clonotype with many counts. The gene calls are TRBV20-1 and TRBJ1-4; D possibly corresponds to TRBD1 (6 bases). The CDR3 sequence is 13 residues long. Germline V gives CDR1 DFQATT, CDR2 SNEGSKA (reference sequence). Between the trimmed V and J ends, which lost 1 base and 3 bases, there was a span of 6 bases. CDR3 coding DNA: TGCAGTGCTAGAGGACAGGCTAATGAAAAACTGTTTTTT. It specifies CSARGQANEKLFF.

The CDR3 DNA sequence: TGTGCTAGTGGTTTGGTTATTACGGAGACAGGGGTAAAGCAGTTCTTC. Its translation is CASGLVITETGVKQFF. V and J are TRBV12-5 and TRBJ2-1; 8 bases line up with TRBD1. V lost 0 bases, J lost 11 bases, and 12 bases stayed unmatched. This CDR3 spans 16 amino acids. The germline CDR1 and CDR2 sequences are LGHNT and FRNRAP.

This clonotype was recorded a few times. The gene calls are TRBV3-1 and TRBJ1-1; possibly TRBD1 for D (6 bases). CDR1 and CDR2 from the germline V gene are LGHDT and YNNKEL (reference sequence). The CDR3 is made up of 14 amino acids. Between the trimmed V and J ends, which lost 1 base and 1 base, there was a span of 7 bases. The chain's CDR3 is CASSQVTGNTEAFF. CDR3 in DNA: TGTGCCAGCAGCCAAGTGACAGGGAACACTGAAGCTTTCTTT.

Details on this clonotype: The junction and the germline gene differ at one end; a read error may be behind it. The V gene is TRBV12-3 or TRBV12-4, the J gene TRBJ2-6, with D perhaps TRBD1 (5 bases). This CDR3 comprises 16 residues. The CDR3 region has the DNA TGTGCCAGCAGTTTGGTGAAAGGGTCTGGGGCCAACGGCCTGACTTTC. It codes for CASSLVKGSGANGLTF.

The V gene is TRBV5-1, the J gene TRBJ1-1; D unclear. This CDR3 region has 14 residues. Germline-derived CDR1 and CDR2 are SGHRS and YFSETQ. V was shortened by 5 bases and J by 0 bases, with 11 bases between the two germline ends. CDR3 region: CASRDRVLNTEAFF. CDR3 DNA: TGCGCCAGCAGGGACCGAGTTTTGAACACTGAAGCTTTCTTT.